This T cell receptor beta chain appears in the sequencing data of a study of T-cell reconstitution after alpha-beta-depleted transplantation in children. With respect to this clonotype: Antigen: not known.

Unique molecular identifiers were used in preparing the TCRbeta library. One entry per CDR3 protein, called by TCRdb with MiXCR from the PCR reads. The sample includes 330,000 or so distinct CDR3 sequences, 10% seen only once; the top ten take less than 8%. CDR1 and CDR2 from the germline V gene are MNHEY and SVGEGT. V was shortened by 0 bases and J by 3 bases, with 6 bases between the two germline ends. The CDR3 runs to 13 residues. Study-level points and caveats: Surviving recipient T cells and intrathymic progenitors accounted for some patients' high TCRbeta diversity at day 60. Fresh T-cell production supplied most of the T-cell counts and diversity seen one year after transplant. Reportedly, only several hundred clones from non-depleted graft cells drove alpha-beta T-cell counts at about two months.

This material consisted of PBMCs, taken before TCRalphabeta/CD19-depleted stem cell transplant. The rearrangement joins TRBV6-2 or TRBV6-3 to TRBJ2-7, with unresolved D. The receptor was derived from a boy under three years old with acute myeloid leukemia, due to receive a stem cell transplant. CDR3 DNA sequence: TGTGCCAGCAGTTACTCTACGGTCTACGAGCAGTACTTC. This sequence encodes CASSYSTVYEQYF.